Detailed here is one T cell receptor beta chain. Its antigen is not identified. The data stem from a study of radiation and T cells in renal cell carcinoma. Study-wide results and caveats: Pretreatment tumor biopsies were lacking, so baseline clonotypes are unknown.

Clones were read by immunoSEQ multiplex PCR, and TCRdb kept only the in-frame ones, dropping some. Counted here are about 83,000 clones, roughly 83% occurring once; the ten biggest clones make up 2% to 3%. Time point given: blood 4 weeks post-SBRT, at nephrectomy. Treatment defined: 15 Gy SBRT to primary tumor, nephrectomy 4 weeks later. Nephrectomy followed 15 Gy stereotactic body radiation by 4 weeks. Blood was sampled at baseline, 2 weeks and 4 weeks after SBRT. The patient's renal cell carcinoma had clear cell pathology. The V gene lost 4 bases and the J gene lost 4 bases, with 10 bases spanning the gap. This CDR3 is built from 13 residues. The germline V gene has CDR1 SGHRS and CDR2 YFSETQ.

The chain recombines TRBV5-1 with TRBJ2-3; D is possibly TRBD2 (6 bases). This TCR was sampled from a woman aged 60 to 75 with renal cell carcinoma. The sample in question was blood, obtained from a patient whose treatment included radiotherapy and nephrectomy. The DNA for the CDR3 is TGCGCCAGCAGCGCGGAGGGGTCAGATACGCAGTATTTT. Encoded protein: CASSAEGSDTQYF.